This T cell receptor (beta chain) was profiled in a study of T cell repertoires in cytomegalovirus infection. Trimming stripped 2 bases from V and 10 bases from J, with 13 bases between. This CDR3 comprises 13 residues. Germline loops: CDR1 SEHNR, CDR2 FQNEAQ (reference sequence). A note on this clonotype: Its antigen is not identified.

Via MiXCR, TCRdb re-called the reads, giving one row per CDR3 protein. Of about 310,000 distinct CDR3 sequences in the sample, approximately 25% were seen once. The chain joins TRBV7-9 to TRBJ2-3, with D uncertain. The sequences come from cultured PBMCs, collected from culture after CMV antigen stimulation. This receptor was taken from a human donor in good health (CMV status not recorded). Some clones in this sample may be carry-over from other donors' samples. For the CDR3, the DNA is TGTGCCAGCAGCTTATCGAACAGTTTGGCGCAGTATTTT. Its translation: CASSLSNSLAQYF. Looking up the rest from reference TRBV7-9 and TRBJ2-3 gives the full variable domain: DTGVSQNPRHKITKRGQNVTFRCDPISEHNRLYWYRQTLGQGPEFLTYFQNEAQLEKSRLLSDRFSAERPKGSFSTLEIQRTEQGDSAMYLCASSLSNSLAQYFGPGTRLTVL.